The rows below give T cell receptor beta chains drawn from one sample of a study of human T cells and chemical hapten exposure. TCRdb re-called the RACE reads through MiXCR, storing one row per CDR3 protein. The sample records about 30,000 distinct CDR3 sequences, about 5.6% being singletons. Sequencing used whole blood, obtained in connection with sensitization to the hapten diphenylcyclopropenone (DPC). The receptor set was obtained from a man aged 25-40 years with alopecia areata. Some clones in this sample may be carry-over from other donors' samples. Each CDR3 is given with its conserved first and last residue.

j_call v_call cdr3_aa
TRBJ2-5 TRBV5-6 CASSLIGAETQYF
TRBJ2-7 TRBV12-3/TRBV12-4 CASSLNAPSYEQYF
TRBJ2-7 TRBV14 CASSQQASGYYEQYF
TRBJ1-2 TRBV2 CASSEGGPYGYTF
TRBJ2-3 TRBV5-1 CASSRDSTDTQYF
TRBJ1-1 TRBV29-1 CSVEGRNTEAFF
TRBJ1-1 TRBV4-3 CASSQAKGAFTEAFF
TRBJ2-5 TRBV20-1 CSAPGLQETQYF
TRBJ1-1 TRBV4-1 CASSQGLGGGGAGTEAFF
TRBJ2-1 TRBV28 CASTLGEAVNEQFF
TRBJ2-6 TRBV20-1 CSARDFSSRSGANVLTF
TRBJ1-5 TRBV12-3/TRBV12-4 CASSPQGGANQPQHF
TRBJ2-1 TRBV12-3/TRBV12-4 CASKEASGWRNEQFF
TRBJ2-7 TRBV29-1 CSARDRNHEQYF
TRBJ2-3 TRBV6-6 CASSYTRLADSTDTQYF
TRBJ2-3 TRBV6-6 CASSTGTSGDTQYF
TRBJ2-5 TRBV6-2/TRBV6-3 CASGLPGNSGIGETQYF
TRBJ2-1 TRBV24-1 CATSGPPGNEQFF
TRBJ2-6 TRBV19 CASSRDRGFLSGANVLTF
TRBJ1-1 TRBV20-1 CSARSPLKNTEAFF
TRBJ2-1 TRBV7-9 CASSLMSGGNNEQFF
TRBJ1-2 TRBV4-3 CASSPGSSYGYTF
TRBJ1-3 TRBV20-1 CSATGPSLNTIYF
TRBJ2-3 TRBV11-2 CASSLGTLTSGRTDTQYF
TRBJ2-7 TRBV2 CASRVYEQYF
TRBJ2-5 TRBV10-3 CASSWTGVETQYF
TRBJ2-4 TRBV20-1 CSATGGIAKNIQYF
TRBJ2-5 TRBV29-1 CSVDVGTETQYF
TRBJ2-3 TRBV11-1 CASSRTQDTQYF
TRBJ2-3 TRBV20-1 CSASPASGHTDTQYF
TRBJ2-5 TRBV7-2 CASSTGSIQETQYF
TRBJ2-1 TRBV12-3/TRBV12-4 CASSQGAWNGNEQFF
TRBJ1-3 TRBV12-3/TRBV12-4 CASSPQAYLSGNTIYF